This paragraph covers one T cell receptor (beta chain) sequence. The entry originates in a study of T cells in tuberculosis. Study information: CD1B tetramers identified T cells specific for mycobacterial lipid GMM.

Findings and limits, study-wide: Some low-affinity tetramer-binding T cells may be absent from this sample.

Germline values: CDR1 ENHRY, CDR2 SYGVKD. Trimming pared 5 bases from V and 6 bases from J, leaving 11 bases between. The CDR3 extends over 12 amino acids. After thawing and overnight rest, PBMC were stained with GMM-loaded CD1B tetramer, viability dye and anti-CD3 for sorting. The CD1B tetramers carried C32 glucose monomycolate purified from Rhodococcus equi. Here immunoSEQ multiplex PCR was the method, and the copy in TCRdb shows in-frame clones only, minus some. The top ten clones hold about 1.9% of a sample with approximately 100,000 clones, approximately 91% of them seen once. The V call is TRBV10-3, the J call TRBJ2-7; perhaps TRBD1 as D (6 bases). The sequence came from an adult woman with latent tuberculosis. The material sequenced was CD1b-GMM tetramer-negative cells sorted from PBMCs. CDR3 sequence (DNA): TGTGCCATCAGTTCCACAGGGTTCGAGCAGTACGTC. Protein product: CAISSTGFEQYV.